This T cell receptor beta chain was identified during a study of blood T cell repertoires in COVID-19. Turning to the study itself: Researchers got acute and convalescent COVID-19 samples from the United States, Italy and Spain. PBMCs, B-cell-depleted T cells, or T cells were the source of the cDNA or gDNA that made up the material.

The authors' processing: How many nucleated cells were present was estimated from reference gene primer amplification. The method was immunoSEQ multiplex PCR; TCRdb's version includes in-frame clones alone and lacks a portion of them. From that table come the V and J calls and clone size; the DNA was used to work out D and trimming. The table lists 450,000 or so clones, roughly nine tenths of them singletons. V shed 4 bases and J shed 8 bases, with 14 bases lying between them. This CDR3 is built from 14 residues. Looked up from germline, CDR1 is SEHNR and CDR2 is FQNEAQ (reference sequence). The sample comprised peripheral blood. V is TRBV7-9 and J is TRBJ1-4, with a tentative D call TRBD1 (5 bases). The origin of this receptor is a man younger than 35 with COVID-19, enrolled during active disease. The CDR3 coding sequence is TGTGCCAGCAGCTCTGTGACAGACTTCGAAAAACTGTTTTTT. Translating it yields CASSSVTDFEKLFF.